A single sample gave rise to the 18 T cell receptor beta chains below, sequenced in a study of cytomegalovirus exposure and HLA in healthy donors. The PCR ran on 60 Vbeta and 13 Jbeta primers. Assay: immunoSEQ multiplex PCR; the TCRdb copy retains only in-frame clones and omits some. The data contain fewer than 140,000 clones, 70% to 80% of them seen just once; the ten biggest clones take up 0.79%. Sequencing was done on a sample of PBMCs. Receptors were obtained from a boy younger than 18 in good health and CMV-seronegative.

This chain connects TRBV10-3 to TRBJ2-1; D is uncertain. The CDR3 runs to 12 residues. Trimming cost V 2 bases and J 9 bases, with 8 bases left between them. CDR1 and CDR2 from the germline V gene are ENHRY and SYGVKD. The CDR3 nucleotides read TGTGCCATCAGTGAGCCACGCGGTGAGCAGTTCTTC. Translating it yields CAISEPRGEQFF.

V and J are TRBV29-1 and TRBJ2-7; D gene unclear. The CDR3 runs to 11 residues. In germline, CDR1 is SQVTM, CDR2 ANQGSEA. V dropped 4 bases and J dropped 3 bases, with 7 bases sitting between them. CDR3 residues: CSVVLNYEQYF. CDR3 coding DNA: TGCAGCGTTGTCCTAAACTACGAGCAGTACTTC.

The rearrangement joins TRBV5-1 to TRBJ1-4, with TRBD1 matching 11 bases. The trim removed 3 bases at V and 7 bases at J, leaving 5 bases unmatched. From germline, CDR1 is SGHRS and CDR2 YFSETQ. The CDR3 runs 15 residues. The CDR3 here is CASSSTGTGGEKLFF. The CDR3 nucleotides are TGCGCCAGCAGCTCAACCGGGACAGGGGGTGAAAAACTGTTTTTT.

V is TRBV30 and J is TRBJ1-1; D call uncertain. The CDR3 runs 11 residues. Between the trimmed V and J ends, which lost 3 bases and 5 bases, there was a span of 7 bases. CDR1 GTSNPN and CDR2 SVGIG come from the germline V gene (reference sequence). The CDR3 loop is CAWRYETEAFF. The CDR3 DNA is TGTGCCTGGAGGTACGAGACTGAAGCTTTCTTT.

The CDR3 DNA reads as TGCGCCAGCAGCTTGGATACTACATGGGGGCGCGACTATGGCTACACCTTC. Its protein product is CASSLDTTWGRDYGYTF. V is TRBV5-1 and J is TRBJ1-2; possible D gene TRBD1, 6 bases. This CDR3 is built from 17 residues. V dropped 0 bases and J dropped 3 bases, with 18 bases sitting between them. Germline lookup yields CDR1 SGHRS and CDR2 YFSETQ.

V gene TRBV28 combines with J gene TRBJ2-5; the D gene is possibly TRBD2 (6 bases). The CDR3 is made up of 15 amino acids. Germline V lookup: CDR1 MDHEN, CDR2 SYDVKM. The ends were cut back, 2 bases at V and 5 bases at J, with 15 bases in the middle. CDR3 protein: CASSLMVSGPETQYF. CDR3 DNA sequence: TGTGCCAGCAGTTTAATGGTCAGCGGGCCGGAGACCCAGTACTTC.

For the CDR3, the DNA is TGTGCCAGCAGGGGAAGACAGGGGACCCCCACTGAAGCTTTCTTT. Its translation is CASRGRQGTPTEAFF. J is TRBJ1-1 and V is TRBV6-1; 8 bases line up with TRBD1. Per germline, CDR1 MNHNS and CDR2 SASEGT. The CDR3 consists of 15 residues. Unmatched junction bases numbered 10, after V lost 6 bases and J lost 4 bases.

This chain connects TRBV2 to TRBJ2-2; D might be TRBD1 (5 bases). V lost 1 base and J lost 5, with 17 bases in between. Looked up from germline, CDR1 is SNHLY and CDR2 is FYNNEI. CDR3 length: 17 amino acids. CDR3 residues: CASSEGGAMLLTGELFF. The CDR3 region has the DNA TGTGCCAGCAGTGAAGGTGGGGCCATGTTGTTGACCGGGGAGCTGTTTTTT.

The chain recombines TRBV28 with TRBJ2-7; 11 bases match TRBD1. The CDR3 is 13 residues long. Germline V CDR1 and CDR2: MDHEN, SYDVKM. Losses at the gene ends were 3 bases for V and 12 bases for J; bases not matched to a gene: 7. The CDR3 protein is CASSFSGTGGRYF. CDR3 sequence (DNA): TGTGCCAGCAGTTTCTCCGGGACAGGGGGTCGGTACTTC.

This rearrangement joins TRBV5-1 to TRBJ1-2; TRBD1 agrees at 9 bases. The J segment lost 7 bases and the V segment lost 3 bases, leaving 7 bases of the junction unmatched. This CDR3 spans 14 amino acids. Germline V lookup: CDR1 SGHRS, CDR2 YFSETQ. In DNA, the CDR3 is TGCGCCAGCAGCTCTGAGGGACAGGGCGGTGGCTACACCTTC. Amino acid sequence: CASSSEGQGGGYTF.

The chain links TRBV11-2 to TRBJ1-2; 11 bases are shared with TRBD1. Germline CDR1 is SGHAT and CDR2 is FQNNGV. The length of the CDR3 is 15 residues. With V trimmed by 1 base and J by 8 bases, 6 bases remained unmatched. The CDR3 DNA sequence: TGTGCCAGCAGCTTAGGTCCGGGACAGGGGGTAGGCTACACCTTC. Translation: CASSLGPGQGVGYTF.

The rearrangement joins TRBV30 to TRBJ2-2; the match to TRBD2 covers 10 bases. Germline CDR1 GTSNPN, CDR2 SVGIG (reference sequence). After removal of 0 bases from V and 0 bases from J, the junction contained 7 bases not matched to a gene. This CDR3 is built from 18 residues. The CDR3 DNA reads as TGTGCCTGGAGTGTAGGACTAGCGGTAGACTCGAACACCGGGGAGCTGTTTTTT. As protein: CAWSVGLAVDSNTGELFF.

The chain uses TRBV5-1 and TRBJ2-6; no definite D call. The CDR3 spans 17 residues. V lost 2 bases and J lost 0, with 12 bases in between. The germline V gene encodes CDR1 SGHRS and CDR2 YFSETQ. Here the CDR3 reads CASSFLTESSGANVLTF. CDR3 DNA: TGCGCCAGCAGCTTTCTCACAGAGAGCTCTGGGGCCAACGTCCTGACTTTC. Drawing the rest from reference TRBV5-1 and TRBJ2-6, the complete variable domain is KAGVTQTPRYLIKTRGQQVTLSCSPISGHRSVSWYQQTPGQGLQFLFEYFSETQRNKGNFPGRFSGRQFSNSRSEMNVSTLELGDSALYLCASSFLTESSGANVLTFGAGSRLTVL.

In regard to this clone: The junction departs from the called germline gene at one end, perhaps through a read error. The CDR3 DNA is TGTGCCTGCAGGACGGAGCGCTACGAGCAGTACTTC. This gives the protein CACRTERYEQYF. This chain uses TRBV2 with TRBJ2-7; D is ambiguous. This CDR3 is 12 amino acids long. The germline gives CDR1 SNHLY, CDR2 FYNNEI. The whole variable domain, filled in from reference TRBV2 and TRBJ2-7, reads EPEVTQTPSHQVTQMGQEVILRCVPISNHLYFYWYRQILGQKVEFLVSFYNNEISEKSEIFDDQFSVERPDGSNFTLKIRSTKLEDSAMYFCACRTERYEQYFGPGTRLTVT.

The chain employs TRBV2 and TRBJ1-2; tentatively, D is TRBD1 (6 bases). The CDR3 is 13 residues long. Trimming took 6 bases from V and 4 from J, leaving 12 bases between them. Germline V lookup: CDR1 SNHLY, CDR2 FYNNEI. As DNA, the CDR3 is TGTGCCAGCAGCGTAGACAGGAGCTATGGCTACACCTTC. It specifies CASSVDRSYGYTF.

The DNA of the CDR3 is TGCGCCAGCAGCCCAGGTAAACAAGAGACCCAGTACTTC. Residues: CASSPGKQETQYF. The chain carries TRBV5-1 and TRBJ2-5; D unclear. This CDR3 comprises 13 residues. Per the germline V gene, CDR1 is SGHRS and CDR2 is YFSETQ. Between the trimmed V and J ends, which lost 4 bases and 2 bases, there was a span of 9 bases.

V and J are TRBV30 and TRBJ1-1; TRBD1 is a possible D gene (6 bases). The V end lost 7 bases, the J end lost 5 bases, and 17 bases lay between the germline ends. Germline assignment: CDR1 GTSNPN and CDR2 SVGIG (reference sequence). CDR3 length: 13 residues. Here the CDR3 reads CASGGAMGTEAFF. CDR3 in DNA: TGTGCCTCGGGGGGGGCCATGGGGACTGAAGCTTTCTTT. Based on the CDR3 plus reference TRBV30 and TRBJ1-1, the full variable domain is SQTIHQWPATLVQPVGSPLSLECTVEGTSNPNLYWYRQAAGRGLQLLFYSVGIGQISSEVPQNLSASRPQDRQFILSSKKLLLSDSGFYLCASGGAMGTEAFFGQGTRLTVV.

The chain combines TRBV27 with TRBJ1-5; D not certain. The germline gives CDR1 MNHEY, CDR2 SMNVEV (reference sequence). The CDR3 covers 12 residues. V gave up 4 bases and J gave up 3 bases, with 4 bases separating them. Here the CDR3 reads CASSSLNQPQHF. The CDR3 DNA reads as TGTGCCAGCAGTTCCCTCAATCAGCCCCAGCATTTT.